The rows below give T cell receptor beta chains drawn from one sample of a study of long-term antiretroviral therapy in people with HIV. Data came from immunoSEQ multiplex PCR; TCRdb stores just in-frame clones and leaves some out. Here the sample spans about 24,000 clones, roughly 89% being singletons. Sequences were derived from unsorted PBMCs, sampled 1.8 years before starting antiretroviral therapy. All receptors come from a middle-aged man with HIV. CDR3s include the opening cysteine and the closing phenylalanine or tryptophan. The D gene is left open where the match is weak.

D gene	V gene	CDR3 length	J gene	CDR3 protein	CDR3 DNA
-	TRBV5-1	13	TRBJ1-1	CASSLLGATEAFF	TGCGCCAGCAGCTTGCTGGGAGCCACTGAAGCTTTCTTT
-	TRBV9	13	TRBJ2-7	CASSGPGGREQYF	TGTGCCAGCAGCGGTCCCGGGGGTCGGGAGCAGTACTTC
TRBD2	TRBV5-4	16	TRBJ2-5	CASSLDLAGVTETQYF	TGTGCCAGCAGCTTGGATCTAGCGGGAGTCACGGAGACCCAGTACTTC
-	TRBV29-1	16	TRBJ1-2	CSIRPGLQVAMGGYTF	TGCAGCATTAGACCAGGGTTACAAGTGGCAATGGGGGGCTACACCTTC
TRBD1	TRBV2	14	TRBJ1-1	CASSWTGSDTEAFF	TGTGCCAGCTCCTGGACAGGGTCGGACACTGAAGCTTTCTTT
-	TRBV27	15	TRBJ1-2	CASSFRVGIAYGYTF	TGTGCCAGCAGTTTCAGGGTGGGGATAGCCTATGGCTACACCTTC
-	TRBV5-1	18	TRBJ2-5	CASSLGPMRIVDGETQYF	TGCGCCAGCAGCTTGGGTCCGATGAGGATTGTCGACGGAGAGACCCAGTACTTC
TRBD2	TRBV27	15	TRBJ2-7	CASSAIGGRPIEQYF	TGTGCCAGCAGCGCTATAGGCGGGAGGCCCATCGAGCAGTACTTC
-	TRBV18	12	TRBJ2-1	CASSPGFDEQFF	TGTGCCAGCTCCCCAGGGTTTGATGAGCAGTTCTTC
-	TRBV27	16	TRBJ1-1	CASSQYMGIYNTEAFF	TGTGCCAGCAGCCAATATATGGGGATTTACAACACTGAAGCTTTCTTT
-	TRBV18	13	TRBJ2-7	CASSDGQKYEQYF	TGTGCCAGCTCGGATGGACAGAAGTACGAGCAGTACTTC
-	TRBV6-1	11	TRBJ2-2	CAGIGPGELFF	TGTGCCGGAATAGGGCCCGGGGAGCTGTTTTTT
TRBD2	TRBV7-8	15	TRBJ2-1	CASSLLGGVSNEQFF	TGTGCCAGCAGCTTATTGGGGGGGGTAAGCAATGAGCAGTTCTTC
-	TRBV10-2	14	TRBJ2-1	CASSFDGSYNEQFF	TGCGCCAGCAGTTTCGACGGCTCCTACAATGAGCAGTTCTTC
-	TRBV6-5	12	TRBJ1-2	CASLGAYYGYTF	TGTGCCAGTTTAGGGGCCTACTATGGCTACACCTTC
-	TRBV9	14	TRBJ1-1	CASSVVSANTEAFF	TGTGCCAGCAGCGTAGTGAGTGCAAACACTGAAGCTTTCTTT